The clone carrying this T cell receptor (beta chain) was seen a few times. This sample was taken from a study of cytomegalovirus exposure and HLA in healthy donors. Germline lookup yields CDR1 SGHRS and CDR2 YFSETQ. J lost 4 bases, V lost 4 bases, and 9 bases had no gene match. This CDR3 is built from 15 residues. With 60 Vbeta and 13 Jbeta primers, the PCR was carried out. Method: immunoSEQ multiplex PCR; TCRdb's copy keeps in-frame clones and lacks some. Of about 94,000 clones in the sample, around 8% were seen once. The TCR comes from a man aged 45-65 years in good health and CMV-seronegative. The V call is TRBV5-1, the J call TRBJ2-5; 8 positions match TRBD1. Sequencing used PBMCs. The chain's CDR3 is CASSHGQGQGETQYF. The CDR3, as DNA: TGCGCCAGCAGCCACGGACAGGGTCAGGGAGAGACCCAGTACTTC. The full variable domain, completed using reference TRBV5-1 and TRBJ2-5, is KAGVTQTPRYLIKTRGQQVTLSCSPISGHRSVSWYQQTPGQGLQFLFEYFSETQRNKGNFPGRFSGRQFSNSRSEMNVSTLELGDSALYLCASSHGQGQGETQYFGPGTRLLVL.